These 30 T cell receptor beta chains were sequenced from one sample in a study of somatic mutations in cytotoxic T cells in rheumatoid arthritis. TCRdb's copy holds only in-frame clones and misses some; the assay was immunoSEQ multiplex PCR. Of tens of thousands of clones in the sample, around 75% were seen once. The specimen sequenced was CD8+ T cells sorted from blood. These receptors originate from an adult with rheumatoid arthritis.

The V gene is TRBV7-9, the J gene TRBJ2-2; the D is unclear. CDR3 length equals 17 residues. In germline, CDR1 is SEHNR, CDR2 FQNEAQ (reference sequence). Trimming removed 6 bases at V and 0 bases at J, with 17 bases between. CDR3 amino acids: CASRRSVTTANTGELFF. In DNA, the CDR3 is TGTGCCAGCAGGCGGTCTGTCACTACCGCGAACACCGGGGAGCTGTTTTTT.

The chain combines TRBV4-3 with TRBJ1-1; no reliable D call. CDR3 length: 16 amino acids. CDR1 is LGHNA, CDR2 YSLEER, per germline. V was cut by 0 bases and J by 1 base, with 12 bases left in between. The CDR3 bases are TGCGCCAGCAGCCAAGATCCCTCTTGGGGGAACACTGAAGCTTTCTTT. Translated: CASSQDPSWGNTEAFF.

This clone has a handful of counts. The rearrangement joins TRBV2 to TRBJ1-1; perhaps TRBD1 as D (6 bases). There are 14 residues in the CDR3. The germline V gene has CDR1 SNHLY and CDR2 FYNNEI. The ends were cut back, 2 bases at V and 1 base at J, with 8 bases in the middle. This chain's CDR3 is CASSEYRANTEAFF. The DNA for the CDR3 is TGTGCCAGCAGTGAATACAGGGCGAACACTGAAGCTTTCTTT.

The rearrangement joins TRBV15 to TRBJ1-5, with D unresolved. Germline V CDR1 and CDR2: LNHNV, YYDKDF (reference sequence). This CDR3 region has 14 residues. The V gene lost 3 bases and the J gene lost 0 bases, with 6 bases spanning the gap. CDR3 protein: CATSRENSNQPQHF. The CDR3 nucleotides are TGTGCCACCAGCAGGGAAAATAGCAATCAGCCCCAGCATTTT.

The chain links TRBV5-6 to TRBJ2-3; weak D call: TRBD1 (5 bases). Germline loops: CDR1 SGHDT, CDR2 YYEEEE. This CDR3 comprises 16 residues. V lost 3 bases, J lost 4 bases, and 18 bases lay in between. The CDR3: CASSWGIRELADTQYF. The CDR3 DNA reads TGTGCCAGCAGCTGGGGAATCAGGGAATTGGCAGATACGCAGTATTTT.

CDR3 residues: CASSEFVGTTSYNEQFF. The DNA of the CDR3 is TGTGCCAGCAGTGAATTCGTCGGGACGACTTCCTACAATGAGCAGTTCTTC. The chain couples TRBV6-1 to TRBJ2-1; D tentatively reads TRBD1 or TRBD2 (5 bases each). The CDR3 spans 17 residues. V was clipped by 2 bases and J by 1 base, with 15 bases between them. Germline CDR1 reads MNHNS; CDR2 reads SASEGT.

This chain joins TRBV6-5 and TRBJ1-6; D not certain. Trimming took off 5 bases at V and 13 bases at J, with 21 bases between the two ends. Germline V gene data show CDR1 as MNHEY and CDR2 as SVGAGI. The CDR3 length is 15 residues. In DNA, the CDR3 is TGTGCCAGCAGTGGGAACGCAGTCCTCTTTATCCCCCTCCACTTT. Amino acid sequence: CASSGNAVLFIPLHF.

The DNA of the CDR3 is TGTGCCAGCAGCTTAGGTCGCCAAGTAAGAGAGACCCAGTACTTC. This codes for CASSLGRQVRETQYF. The chain is built from TRBV7-9 and TRBJ2-5; D is undetermined. Trimming cost V 1 base and J 4 bases, with 13 bases left between them. There are 15 residues in the CDR3. Germline CDR1 SEHNR, CDR2 FQNEAQ (reference sequence). The full variable domain, rest sourced from reference TRBV7-9 and TRBJ2-5, is DTGVSQNPRHKITKRGQNVTFRCDPISEHNRLYWYRQTLGQGPEFLTYFQNEAQLEKSRLLSDRFSAERPKGSFSTLEIQRTEQGDSAMYLCASSLGRQVRETQYFGPGTRLLVL.

The CDR3 protein is CASSLSPSGRGEQYF. The CDR3 DNA sequence: TGTGCCAGCAGTCTAAGTCCTAGCGGGAGAGGCGAGCAGTACTTC. The chain is built from TRBV27 and TRBJ2-7; 10 bases line up with TRBD2. Per the germline V gene, CDR1 is MNHEY and CDR2 is SMNVEV (reference sequence). The CDR3 has 15 residues. Trimming removed 5 bases from V and 6 bases from J; junction bases left unmatched: 10.

The chain employs TRBV5-1 and TRBJ1-2, with 7 positions matching TRBD1. This CDR3 spans 18 amino acids. Germline lookup yields CDR1 SGHRS and CDR2 YFSETQ. V lost 4 bases, J lost 8 bases, and 23 bases stayed unmatched. CDR3 nucleotide sequence: TGCGCCAGCAGCCTGGGGACGTTATTGACAGGGCTTGTGGGGGGCTACACCTTC. It translates to CASSLGTLLTGLVGGYTF. Together with reference TRBV5-1 and TRBJ1-2, the CDR3 gives the full variable domain: KAGVTQTPRYLIKTRGQQVTLSCSPISGHRSVSWYQQTPGQGLQFLFEYFSETQRNKGNFPGRFSGRQFSNSRSEMNVSTLELGDSALYLCASSLGTLLTGLVGGYTFGSGTRLTVV.

The chain couples TRBV4-1 to TRBJ2-1, with a tentative D call TRBD2 (5 bases). This CDR3 is built from 16 residues. V was cut by 2 bases and J by 1 base, with 12 bases left in between. CDR1 and CDR2 from the germline V gene are MGHRA and YSYEKL. The CDR3 is CASSQQPRGSYNEQFF. The DNA for the CDR3 is TGCGCCAGCAGCCAACAACCCCGGGGTTCCTACAATGAGCAGTTCTTC.

The V and J genes are TRBV7-9 and TRBJ2-1; maybe TRBD1 (5 bases). Germline CDR1 reads SEHNR; CDR2 reads FQNEAQ (reference sequence). This CDR3 contains 12 residues. V gave up 6 bases and J gave up 7 bases, with 10 bases separating them. The DNA of the CDR3 is TGTGCCAGCAGGCCCGACAGTAATGAGCAGTTCTTC. Amino acids: CASRPDSNEQFF.

This chain joins TRBV6-1 and TRBJ1-1; weak D call: TRBD1 (5 bases). The CDR3 contains 16 residues. Trimming stripped 0 bases from V and 10 bases from J, with 21 bases between. CDR1 and CDR2 (germline): MNHNS, SASEGT. This CDR3 reads CASSEARIGAQRGAFF. The CDR3 region has the DNA TGTGCCAGCAGTGAAGCGCGGATAGGAGCTCAAAGGGGAGCTTTCTTT.

The genes are TRBV7-8 and TRBJ2-7; TRBD1 matches 9 bases. The CDR3 consists of 16 residues. CDR1 is SGHVS and CDR2 is FQNEAQ in the germline V gene. Trimming removed 5 bases from V and 4 bases from J; junction bases left unmatched: 12. DNA for the CDR3: TGTGCCAGCAGCCCCGGGACCGGGACAGGGCTTTACGAGCAGTACTTC. It encodes CASSPGTGTGLYEQYF.

CDR3 loop: CAISEGQAYEQYF. Written as DNA, the CDR3 is TGTGCCATCAGTGAGGGACAGGCTTACGAGCAGTACTTC. The J gene is TRBJ2-7, the V gene TRBV10-3, with TRBD1 identical over 7 bases. This CDR3 has 13 residues. Germline values: CDR1 ENHRY, CDR2 SYGVKD. Trimming took 2 bases from V and 4 from J; bases not matched to a gene: 2.

The chain carries TRBV6-5 and TRBJ2-7, with a weak D call TRBD1 (5 bases). Trimming pared 5 bases from V and 1 base from J, leaving 6 bases between. The CDR3 runs to 12 residues. Per germline, CDR1 MNHEY and CDR2 SVGAGI. CDR3 in amino acids: CASSGQSYEQYF. The CDR3 bases are TGTGCCAGCAGTGGACAATCCTACGAGCAGTACTTC.

V usage is TRBV11-3 and J usage is TRBJ2-7, with D perhaps TRBD1 (6 bases). The germline V and J ends were trimmed by 3 bases and 2 bases, with 11 bases remaining between them. The CDR3 is 14 amino acids. Germline assignment: CDR1 SGHNT and CDR2 YENEEA. The CDR3 bases are TGTGCCAGCAGCTTCGGCCAGGGGACCTACGAGCAGTACTTC. Protein product: CASSFGQGTYEQYF.

This clone was observed a few times. This rearrangement joins TRBV7-9 to TRBJ1-6; a weak D match, TRBD1 (6 bases). CDR1 and CDR2 from the germline V gene are SEHNR and FQNEAQ (reference sequence). V lost 5 bases, J lost 5 bases, and 19 bases lay in between. The length of the CDR3 is 17 residues. This CDR3 is CASSGGLLQGNNSPLHF. The CDR3 DNA reads TGTGCCAGCAGCGGGGGATTGTTACAGGGAAATAATTCACCCCTCCACTTT.

This chain uses TRBV7-2 with TRBJ1-2; a weak D match, TRBD1 (6 bases). V dropped 3 bases and J dropped 4 bases, with 15 bases sitting between them. This CDR3 has 15 amino acids. Germline CDR1 SGHTA, CDR2 FQGNSA. CDR3 sequence (DNA): TGTGCCAGCAGCTTGGGGGGCAGGGGTGCCTATGGCTACACCTTC. This translates into CASSLGGRGAYGYTF.

The rearrangement links TRBV30 to TRBJ2-2, with no clear D. CDR3 size: 12 residues. The V gene's germline CDR1 is GTSNPN and CDR2 SVGIG (reference sequence). Trimming took 0 bases from V and 4 from J, leaving 3 bases between them. The CDR3 reads CAWSVFTGELFF. CDR3 sequence (DNA): TGTGCCTGGAGTGTATTCACCGGGGAGCTGTTTTTT.

The V call is TRBV6-5, the J call TRBJ1-1; D gene uncertain. The CDR3 spans 12 residues. Germline V gives CDR1 MNHEY, CDR2 SVGAGI. Between the trimmed V and J ends, which lost 4 bases and 3 bases, there was a span of 6 bases. The CDR3 DNA reads TGTGCCAGCAGTTCCCGGTACACTGAAGCTTTCTTT. Amino acids: CASSSRYTEAFF.

The chain links TRBV11-2 to TRBJ2-7; D uncertain. CDR1 SGHAT and CDR2 FQNNGV come from the germline V gene. Trimming pared 1 base from V and 4 bases from J, leaving 8 bases between. The length of the CDR3 is 13 residues. CDR3 loop: CASSLGQPYEQYF. CDR3 DNA: TGTGCCAGCAGCTTAGGACAACCGTACGAGCAGTACTTC.

This chain connects TRBV7-9 to TRBJ2-3; D possibly matches TRBD1 or TRBD2 (6 bases each). The CDR3 loop spans 16 amino acids. Trimming cost V 5 bases and J 0 bases, with 15 bases left between them. The germline V gene encodes CDR1 SEHNR and CDR2 FQNEAQ (reference sequence). The CDR3 bases are TGTGCCAGCAGCATGGGGGCTAGCGCCAGCACAGATACGCAGTATTTT. This codes for CASSMGASASTDTQYF.

The table lists this clone with a few counts. This chain connects TRBV10-1 to TRBJ2-1, with TRBD2 matching over 8 bases. Germline values: CDR1 WNHNN, CDR2 SYGVQD (reference sequence). The CDR3 is 14 amino acids. With V trimmed by 3 bases and J by 10 bases, 8 bases remained unmatched. The CDR3 nucleotides read TGCGCCAGCAGTGACCTCTCCGCGGGAGGAGAGCAGTTCTTC. Encoded protein: CASSDLSAGGEQFF.

This chain joins TRBV4-2 and TRBJ2-3, with 15 bases matching TRBD2. Unmatched junction bases numbered 5, after V lost 4 bases and J lost 0 bases. Germline loops: CDR1 LGHNA, CDR2 YNFKEQ. The CDR3 extends over 18 amino acids. The CDR3: CASSPGLAGGPSTDTQYF. The CDR3 DNA reads TGTGCCAGCAGCCCGGGACTAGCGGGGGGTCCCAGCACAGATACGCAGTATTTT.

The V and J genes are TRBV27 and TRBJ1-5; 8 nucleotides align to TRBD1. The junction had 7 bases not matched to a gene; V was cut back by 4 bases and J by 8 bases. This CDR3 contains 14 residues. Germline V gene data show CDR1 as MNHEY and CDR2 as SMNVEV (reference sequence). DNA for the CDR3: TGTGCCAGCAGTTCCTCAGGGGGCATGGAGCCCCAGCATTTT. Protein product: CASSSSGGMEPQHF.

The V and J genes are TRBV11-2 and TRBJ2-7, with D perhaps matching TRBD1 (5 bases). The CDR3 consists of 16 residues. Trimming removed 8 bases from V and 0 bases from J, with 20 bases in between. CDR1 SGHAT and CDR2 FQNNGV come from the germline V gene. As DNA, the CDR3 is TGTGCCAGCTCCCTCCCGATAGGGGTAAACTCCTACGAGCAGTACTTC. This codes for CASSLPIGVNSYEQYF.

The CDR3 is CASSLLVRGANTGELFF. The CDR3 coding sequence is TGTGCCAGCAGTTTACTCGTTCGGGGCGCGAACACCGGGGAGCTGTTTTTT. This chain uses TRBV27 with TRBJ2-2; D is perhaps TRBD1 or TRBD2 (5 bases each). The CDR3 covers 17 residues. Trimming left V 2 bases short and J 0 bases short, with 13 bases between. CDR1 is MNHEY, CDR2 SMNVEV, per germline (reference sequence).

The rearrangement joins TRBV27 to TRBJ1-3; D is unclear. CDR1 is MNHEY and CDR2 is SMNVEV in the germline V gene (reference sequence). The CDR3 consists of 14 residues. V dropped 0 bases and J dropped 0 bases, with 3 bases sitting between them. Written as DNA, the CDR3 is TGTGCCAGCAGTTTATCACCCTCTGGAAACACCATATATTTT. Protein: CASSLSPSGNTIYF.

The genes are TRBV4-3 and TRBJ2-7; D is unclear. The CDR3 is made up of 17 amino acids. Germline CDR1 and CDR2: LGHNA and YSLEER. V gave up 0 bases and J gave up 0 bases, with 15 bases separating them. The CDR3 DNA reads as TGCGCCAGCAGCCAAGATCAAACTTCACGAAGCTCCTACGAGCAGTACTTC. Residues: CASSQDQTSRSSYEQYF.